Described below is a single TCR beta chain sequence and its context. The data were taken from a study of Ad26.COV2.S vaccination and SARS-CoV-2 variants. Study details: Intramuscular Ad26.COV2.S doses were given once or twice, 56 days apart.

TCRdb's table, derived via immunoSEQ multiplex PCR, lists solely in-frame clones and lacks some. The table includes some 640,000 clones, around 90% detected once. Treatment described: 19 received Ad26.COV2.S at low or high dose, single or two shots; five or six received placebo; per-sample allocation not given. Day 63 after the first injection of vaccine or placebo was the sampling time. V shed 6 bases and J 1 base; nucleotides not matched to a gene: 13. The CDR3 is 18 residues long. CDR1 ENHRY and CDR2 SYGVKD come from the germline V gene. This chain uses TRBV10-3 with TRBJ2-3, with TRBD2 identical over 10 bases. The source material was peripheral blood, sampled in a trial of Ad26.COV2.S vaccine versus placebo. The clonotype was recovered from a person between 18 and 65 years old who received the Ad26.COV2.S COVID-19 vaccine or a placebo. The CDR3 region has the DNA TGTGCCATCAGGCAAGGACTAGCGGCCGACGATGGCACAGATACGCAGTATTTT. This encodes CAIRQGLAADDGTDTQYF.